This T cell receptor (beta chain) was found in a study of a mutant IDH1 vaccine in newly diagnosed glioma. The wider study: Patients got their first vaccination 4-6 weeks after radiotherapy alone, or with temozolomide cycles. Receipt of radiotherapy, temozolomide, or both preceded the study, and most received both. Of the patients given treatment, approximately 60% were male and around 38% were female, and a mean age of about 40 years was recorded. The study, taken as a whole, reports: In 80% to 95% of patients, immune responses induced by the vaccine occurred.

The sample's time point: week 11, during vaccination. Each vaccine dose was 300 ug of mutant IDH1 20-mer peptide, with topical imiquimod. The CDR3 is 17 residues long. V lost 7 bases, J lost 0 bases, and 10 bases stayed unmatched. Germline V gene data show CDR1 as ENHRY and CDR2 as SYGVKD. In the case of this clone: Its specificity is unknown.

Using immunoSEQ multiplex PCR, the repertoire was profiled, and TCRdb retains in-frame clones only, with some absent. The table includes 25,000 to 35,000 clones, around 90% detected once. This clonotype originated in a man in his late teens or twenties with glioma. This specimen was PBMCs, taken from a glioma patient whose treatment included an IDH1 peptide vaccine. The chain combines TRBV10-3 with TRBJ2-2; 8 bases are a match to TRBD2. The CDR3 bases are TGTGCCATCAAAGAGAGAACTAGCGGAACGAACACCGGGGAGCTGTTTTTT. Its translation is CAIKERTSGTNTGELFF.